What follows are 26 T cell receptor beta chains derived from one specimen sequenced in a study of PD-L1 blockade in urothelial cancer. Here immunoSEQ multiplex PCR was the method, and the copy in TCRdb shows in-frame clones only, minus some. Among about 84,000 clones, 82% were seen once, and the ten largest hold more than 9%. The specimen was PBMCs, collected around atezolizumab (anti-PD-L1) treatment. These receptors were taken from a man in his 70s with urothelial cancer.

The chain links TRBV11-2 to TRBJ2-7; D is perhaps TRBD2 (6 bases). The germline gives CDR1 SGHAT, CDR2 FQNNGV. The CDR3 has 15 amino acids. The V and J ends lost 5 bases and 5 bases respectively, with 19 bases between them. This chain's CDR3 is CASSLMLEGGNEQYF. CDR3 nucleotide sequence: TGTGCCAGCAGCCTTATGTTGGAGGGCGGCAACGAGCAGTACTTC.

This chain joins TRBV29-1 and TRBJ2-2; D is perhaps TRBD1 (6 bases). CDR1 SQVTM and CDR2 ANQGSEA come from the germline V gene. This CDR3 has 14 residues. Trimming took 3 bases from V and 1 from J, leaving 9 bases between them. CDR3 sequence (DNA): TGCAGCGTTGACGGCAGGGGGAACACCGGGGAGCTGTTTTTT. Translation: CSVDGRGNTGELFF.

This clone has more than one count but fewer than ten. This sequence joins TRBV7-9 and TRBJ1-2, with 10 positions matching TRBD1. The CDR3 consists of 16 residues. CDR1 is SEHNR, CDR2 FQNEAQ, per germline (reference sequence). J lost 2 bases, V lost 6 bases, and 9 bases had no gene match. The CDR3 spells CASSPIRDRGNYGYTF. The CDR3 region has the DNA TGTGCCAGCAGTCCTATCCGGGACAGGGGCAACTATGGCTACACCTTC. The full variable domain, in which reference TRBV7-9 and TRBJ1-2 provide the parts outside the CDR3, is DTGVSQNPRHKITKRGQNVTFRCDPISEHNRLYWYRQTLGQGPEFLTYFQNEAQLEKSRLLSDRFSAERPKGSFSTLEIQRTEQGDSAMYLCASSPIRDRGNYGYTFGSGTRLTVV.

This chain uses TRBV5-4 with TRBJ2-1; 10 nucleotides match TRBD2. The germline V gene encodes CDR1 SGHNT and CDR2 YYREEE (reference sequence). V dropped 4 bases and J dropped 7; count of bases not matched to a gene: 14. The CDR3 has 17 residues. CDR3 sequence: CASSPMREREGRNEQFF. In DNA, the CDR3 is TGTGCCAGCAGCCCGATGCGTGAGCGGGAGGGTCGGAATGAGCAGTTCTTC. The whole variable domain, remainder taken from reference TRBV5-4 and TRBJ2-1, is ETGVTQSPTHLIKTRGQQVTLRCSSQSGHNTVSWYQQALGQGPQFIFQYYREEENGRGNFPPRFSGLQFPNYSSELNVNALELDDSALYLCASSPMREREGRNEQFFGPGTRLTVL.

The chain has TRBV5-6 and TRBJ2-5, with 7 bases identical to TRBD2. From germline, CDR1 is SGHDT and CDR2 YYEEEE. This CDR3 spans 15 amino acids. With 0 bases clipped from V and 4 bases from J, the junction kept 6 bases outside the gene matches. Here the CDR3 DNA reads TGTGCCAGCAGCTTGGCCGGACTAGAGTCAGAGACCCAGTACTTC. It yields the protein CASSLAGLESETQYF.

The chain joins TRBV6-6 to TRBJ1-4, with 7 bases fitting TRBD1. This CDR3 has 16 amino acids. The ends lost 6 bases at V and 3 bases at J; junction bases unmatched: 10. The germline V gene encodes CDR1 MNHNY and CDR2 SVGAGI (reference sequence). DNA for the CDR3: TGTGCCAGCAGCCTTCCTCCCGGGACAGCTAATGAAAAACTGTTTTTT. It translates to CASSLPPGTANEKLFF.

The rearrangement joins TRBV7-3 to TRBJ2-5; 7 bases are shared with TRBD2. The trim removed 5 bases at V and 6 bases at J, leaving 9 bases unmatched. The CDR3 contains 14 residues. CDR1 is SGHTA and CDR2 is FQGTGA in the germline V gene. Here the CDR3 DNA reads TGTGCCAGCAGCCCGGGAGGAGGGCGTCAGACCCAGTACTTC. Translation: CASSPGGGRQTQYF.

J is TRBJ1-5 and V is TRBV30, with TRBD1 matching 8 bases. There are 14 residues in the CDR3. Germline V lookup: CDR1 GTSNPN, CDR2 SVGIG (reference sequence). V dropped 3 bases and J dropped 5; count of bases not matched to a gene: 6. The CDR3 protein is CAWRPQGEDQPQHF. The CDR3 DNA is TGTGCCTGGAGGCCACAGGGGGAGGATCAGCCCCAGCATTTT.

The chain recombines TRBV30 with TRBJ2-1; 8 nucleotides line up with TRBD2. CDR3 length equals 16 residues. The germline CDR1 and CDR2 sequences are GTSNPN and SVGIG (reference sequence). After removal of 0 bases from V and 4 bases from J, the junction contained 8 bases not matched to a gene. The CDR3 DNA follows: TGTGCCTGGAGTGTACTAGCGAGCGGGAGATACAATGAGCAGTTCTTC. It encodes CAWSVLASGRYNEQFF.

This chain joins TRBV5-1 and TRBJ2-3, with 8 bases aligning to TRBD2. This CDR3 has 14 residues. Germline CDR1 is SGHRS and CDR2 is YFSETQ. V lost 0 bases to trimming and J lost 4 bases; unmatched junction nucleotides: 1. DNA of the CDR3: TGCGCCAGCAGCTTGGAACTAGCGGCAGATACGCAGTATTTT. Translating it yields CASSLELAADTQYF.

This clone showed up just a few times. This rearrangement joins TRBV7-9 to TRBJ2-1; TRBD1 matches at 7 bases. This CDR3 has 15 residues. CDR1 is SEHNR, CDR2 FQNEAQ, per germline (reference sequence). Losses at the gene ends were 3 bases for V and 7 bases for J; bases not matched to a gene: 9. The CDR3 DNA reads TGTGCCAGCAGCTTGGAAACAGGGGCCAAAAATGAGCAGTTCTTC. It encodes CASSLETGAKNEQFF.

The chain employs TRBV7-4 and TRBJ2-2; no clear D. CDR3 length: 14 residues. V gave up 5 bases and J gave up 3 bases, with 10 bases separating them. Germline CDR1 SGHVT, CDR2 SQSDAQ. The CDR3 spells CASSPPFHTGELFF. CDR3 nucleotides: TGTGCCAGCAGCCCTCCTTTCCACACCGGGGAGCTGTTTTTT.

V gene TRBV2 combines with J gene TRBJ1-5; TRBD1 matches at 8 bases. The CDR3 extends over 16 amino acids. Germline CDR1 is SNHLY and CDR2 is FYNNEI. V trimming: 2 bases; J trimming: 1 base; junction bases outside the gene matches: 4. The CDR3, as DNA: TGTGCCAGCAGTGAACAGGGGGCTCGGAGCAATCAGCCCCAGCATTTT. Its protein is CASSEQGARSNQPQHF.

This clone was detected only once. The chain has TRBV5-1 and TRBJ1-1; D possibly corresponds to TRBD1 (6 bases). The CDR3 runs to 15 residues. Trimming cost V 6 bases and J 0 bases, with 15 bases left between them. Looked up from germline, CDR1 is SGHRS and CDR2 is YFSETQ. The CDR3 DNA reads TGCGCCAGCACTCCCCTAGGACAGTTGAACACTGAAGCTTTCTTT. Protein sequence: CASTPLGQLNTEAFF.

V usage is TRBV9 and J usage is TRBJ2-3, with TRBD2 as a possible D gene (6 bases). The CDR3 consists of 15 residues. V lost 3 bases and J 2 bases, leaving 13 bases between the germline ends. Germline V gene data show CDR1 as SGDLS and CDR2 as YYNGEE. The CDR3 nucleotides are TGTGCCAGCAGCGCCGGGACTTCCAACACAGATACGCAGTATTTT. It translates to CASSAGTSNTDTQYF.

The chain couples TRBV5-1 to TRBJ1-2, with 7 bases fitting TRBD1. Germline V lookup: CDR1 SGHRS, CDR2 YFSETQ. The CDR3 has 15 amino acids. With 4 bases clipped from V and 6 bases from J, the junction kept 12 bases outside the gene matches. The CDR3 sequence is CASSRGAGTADGYTF. The CDR3 DNA reads TGCGCCAGCAGCAGGGGGGCCGGGACAGCCGATGGCTACACCTTC. The full variable domain, completed using reference TRBV5-1 and TRBJ1-2, is KAGVTQTPRYLIKTRGQQVTLSCSPISGHRSVSWYQQTPGQGLQFLFEYFSETQRNKGNFPGRFSGRQFSNSRSEMNVSTLELGDSALYLCASSRGAGTADGYTFGSGTRLTVV.

V gene TRBV15 combines with J gene TRBJ2-3; no reliable D call. V lost 0 bases to trimming and J lost 0 bases, with 4 bases between them. The CDR3 loop spans 14 amino acids. Germline-derived CDR1 and CDR2 are LNHNV and YYDKDF (reference sequence). CDR3 residues: CATSRDKSTDTQYF. The CDR3 coding sequence is TGTGCCACCAGCAGAGACAAAAGCACAGATACGCAGTATTTT.

The rearrangement links TRBV5-1 to TRBJ1-4; a weak D match, TRBD1 (6 bases). This CDR3 contains 15 residues. V was clipped by 2 bases and J by 4 bases, with 12 bases between them. Germline lookup yields CDR1 SGHRS and CDR2 YFSETQ. CDR3 in amino acids: CASSLGQIHNEKLFF. CDR3 sequence (DNA): TGCGCCAGCAGCTTAGGACAGATACATAATGAAAAACTGTTTTTT.

The rearrangement uses TRBV7-2 and TRBJ2-1, with TRBD2 matching over 11 bases. The CDR3 loop spans 17 amino acids. J lost 4 bases, V lost 1 base, and 6 bases had no gene match. Germline-derived CDR1 and CDR2 are SGHTA and FQGNSA. CDR3 sequence (DNA): TGTGCCAGCAGCTTAGTTGTTAGCGGGGGGGCTTACAATGAGCAGTTCTTC. Translation: CASSLVVSGGAYNEQFF.

The V and J genes are TRBV18 and TRBJ2-1; 7 bases agree with TRBD2. The germline CDR1 and CDR2 sequences are KGHSH and LQKENI. Trimming removed 4 bases from V and 4 bases from J; junction bases left unmatched: 7. This CDR3 is 15 amino acids long. The CDR3 region has the DNA TGTGCCAGCTCACGGGGTGGGACTACATACAATGAGCAGTTCTTC. It encodes CASSRGGTTYNEQFF.

The V and J genes are TRBV29-1 and TRBJ1-5; a weak D match, TRBD1 (5 bases). The germline gives CDR1 SQVTM, CDR2 ANQGSEA. Deletions cut 4 bases from V and 9 bases from J, with 13 bases between. The CDR3 contains 12 residues. The CDR3 bases are TGCAGCGTTGGGGTAGAAGGGGCGCCCCAGCATTTT. Protein: CSVGVEGAPQHF.

On this clone itself: The sample has other DNA sequences that encode this CDR3 too. The chain links TRBV2 to TRBJ2-7, with D maybe TRBD1 (6 bases). Germline lookup yields CDR1 SNHLY and CDR2 FYNNEI. V was trimmed by 3 bases and J by 4 bases, leaving 7 bases between them. The CDR3 runs 12 residues. Here the CDR3 reads CASSDRGYEQYF. The CDR3 DNA reads as TGTGCCAGCAGTGACAGGGGTTACGAGCAGTACTTC.

This rearrangement joins TRBV19 to TRBJ2-2; TRBD1 might be the D (5 bases). This CDR3 has 12 amino acids. V dropped 3 bases and J dropped 7 bases, with 6 bases sitting between them. Germline-derived CDR1 and CDR2 are LNHDA and SQIVND (reference sequence). Here the CDR3 reads CASSIQGGELFF. The CDR3 DNA follows: TGTGCCAGTAGTATTCAGGGCGGGGAGCTGTTTTTT.

Details on this clone: This sample includes further DNA sequences coding for the same CDR3. The chain combines TRBV2 with TRBJ1-5, with TRBD1 matching over 7 bases. Germline-derived CDR1 and CDR2 are SNHLY and FYNNEI. Germline trimming cut 2 bases from V and 4 bases from J; bases unmatched to any gene: 2. There are 14 residues in the CDR3. The CDR3 sequence: CASSEQGGNQPQHF. Here the CDR3 DNA reads TGTGCCAGCAGTGAACAGGGGGGAAATCAGCCCCAGCATTTT.

The chain uses TRBV7-3 and TRBJ2-2; 10 positions agree with TRBD2. The length of the CDR3 is 17 residues. In germline, CDR1 is SGHTA, CDR2 FQGTGA. The V gene end was trimmed by 1 base and the J gene end by 6 bases; junction bases not matched to a gene: 8. The CDR3 is CASSLNSGGAQAGELFF. CDR3 nucleotide sequence: TGTGCCAGCAGCTTAAACAGCGGGGGGGCCCAGGCCGGGGAGCTGTTTTTT.

This rearrangement joins TRBV5-8 to TRBJ1-5, with a possible D match to TRBD1 (5 bases). CDR1 is SGHTS, CDR2 YDEGEE, per germline. The CDR3 is 14 residues long. V was pared by 0 bases and J by 4 bases, with 8 bases between. The CDR3 is CASSLVPGNQPQHF. The CDR3 nucleotides are TGTGCCAGCAGCTTGGTACCAGGGAATCAGCCCCAGCATTTT.